Sequencing of this T cell receptor beta chain was carried out in a study of CD8+ T cells in alopecia areata. Germline V gene data show CDR1 as SGHNT and CDR2 as YYREEE (reference sequence). V was trimmed by 3 bases and J by 7 bases, leaving 8 bases between them. CDR3 length equals 11 residues. Extracted from the samples, RNA was reverse transcribed into cDNA to serve as the sequencing template. Here immunoSEQ multiplex PCR was the method, and the copy in TCRdb shows in-frame clones only, minus some. Here the sample spans about 150,000 clones, about 56% being singletons. This sample's treatment: oral pan-JAK inhibitor, 5-10 mg twice daily.

The material was CD8+ T cells sorted from blood, obtained at week 4, from a patient treated with tofacitinib. The V gene is TRBV5-4, the J gene TRBJ2-7, with D perhaps TRBD1 (5 bases). The clonotype comes from a human donor with alopecia areata. The CDR3 reads CASSWGVEQYF. The CDR3 DNA reads TGTGCCAGCAGCTGGGGCGTGGAGCAGTACTTC.